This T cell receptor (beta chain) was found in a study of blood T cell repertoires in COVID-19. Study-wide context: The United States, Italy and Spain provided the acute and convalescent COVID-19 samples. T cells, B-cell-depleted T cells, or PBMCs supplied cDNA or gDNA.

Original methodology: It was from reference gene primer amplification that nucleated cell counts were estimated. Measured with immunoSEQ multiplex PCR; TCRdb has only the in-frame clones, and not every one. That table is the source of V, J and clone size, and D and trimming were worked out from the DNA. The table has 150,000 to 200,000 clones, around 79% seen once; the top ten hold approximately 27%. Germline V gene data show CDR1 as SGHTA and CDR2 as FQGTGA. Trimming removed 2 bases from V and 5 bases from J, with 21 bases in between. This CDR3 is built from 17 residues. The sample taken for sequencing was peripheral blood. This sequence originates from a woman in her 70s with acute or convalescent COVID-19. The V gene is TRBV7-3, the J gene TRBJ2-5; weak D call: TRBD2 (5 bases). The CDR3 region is CASSLEGGFGSLETQYF. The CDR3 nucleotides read TGTGCCAGCAGCTTAGAAGGAGGTTTTGGGAGTTTGGAGACCCAGTACTTC.